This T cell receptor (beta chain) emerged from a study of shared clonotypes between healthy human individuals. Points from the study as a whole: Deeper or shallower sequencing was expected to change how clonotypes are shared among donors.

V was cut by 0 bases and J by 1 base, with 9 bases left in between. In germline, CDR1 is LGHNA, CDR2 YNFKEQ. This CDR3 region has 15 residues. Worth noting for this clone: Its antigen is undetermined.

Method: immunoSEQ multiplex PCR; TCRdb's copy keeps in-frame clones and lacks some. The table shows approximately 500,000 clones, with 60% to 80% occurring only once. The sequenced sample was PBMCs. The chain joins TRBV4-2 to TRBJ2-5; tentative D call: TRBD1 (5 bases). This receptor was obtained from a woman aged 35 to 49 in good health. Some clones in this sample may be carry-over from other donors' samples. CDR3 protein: CASSQEGRVQETQYF. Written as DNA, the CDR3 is TGTGCCAGCAGCCAAGAAGGCAGGGTCCAAGAGACCCAGTACTTC.